Shown below are 14 T cell receptor beta chains from a single sample sequenced in a study of blood T cells in healthy people across ages. Alongside a J-beta primer mix, a sample-barcoded 5' primer served in a second PCR lasting roughly 6 to 11 cycles. TCRdb reanalysed the 5' RACE reads using MiXCR and keeps one entry per CDR3 protein. The profile shows fewer than 900,000 distinct CDR3 sequences, 35% to 40% of them singletons. Specimen: blood. The origin of the receptors is a man younger than 30 in good health.

The rearrangement joins TRBV6-5 to TRBJ2-1; D remains unclear. The V and J ends lost 6 bases and 8 bases respectively, with 14 bases between them. From germline, CDR1 is MNHEY and CDR2 SVGAGI. The CDR3 totals 13 residues. The CDR3 spells CASRPSGLDEQFF. The CDR3 DNA follows: TGTGCCAGCAGACCATCGGGCCTCGATGAGCAGTTCTTC.

The V gene is TRBV2, the J gene TRBJ2-2; TRBD2 might be the D (6 bases). From germline, CDR1 is SNHLY and CDR2 FYNNEI. The CDR3 totals 11 residues. Trimming stripped 5 bases from V and 15 bases from J, with 13 bases between. The CDR3 sequence is CASSWRDGMFF. For the CDR3, the DNA is TGTGCCAGCAGTTGGAGGGATGGGATGTTTTTT.

The chain combines TRBV5-1 with TRBJ2-3; 7 bases are a match to TRBD2. Germline V gives CDR1 SGHRS, CDR2 YFSETQ. V shed 0 bases, J shed 4 bases, and the junction held 11 bases outside the gene matches. The CDR3 loop spans 17 amino acids. The chain's CDR3 is CASSLAPSAGMADTQYF. Here the CDR3 DNA reads TGCGCCAGCAGCTTGGCGCCCTCAGCGGGGATGGCAGATACGCAGTATTTT.

V gene TRBV6-6 combines with J gene TRBJ1-4; no definite D call. Trimming left V 2 bases short and J 6 bases short, with 7 bases between. Germline CDR1 reads MNHNY; CDR2 reads SVGAGI (reference sequence). This CDR3 spans 13 amino acids. The CDR3 DNA sequence: TGTGCCAGCAGTTACCGGGCGGATGAAAAACTGTTTTTT. It codes for CASSYRADEKLFF.

A few counts support this clonotype. The V gene is TRBV9, the J gene TRBJ1-2; D perhaps matches TRBD1 (5 bases). Trimming cost V 4 bases and J 0 bases, with 16 bases left between them. The CDR3 covers 16 residues. The germline CDR1 and CDR2 sequences are SGDLS and YYNGEE. The CDR3 nucleotides are TGTGCCAGCAGCATCTCCGGGGGGATAGCTAACTATGGCTACACCTTC. Translated, it gives CASSISGGIANYGYTF.

In its sample, this clonotype was seen many times. This sequence joins TRBV7-6 and TRBJ2-5; tentative D call: TRBD1 (6 bases). Between the trimmed V and J ends, which lost 4 bases and 5 bases, there was a span of 20 bases. Germline-derived CDR1 and CDR2 are SGHVS and FNYEAQ. The CDR3 extends over 16 amino acids. The DNA of the CDR3 is TGTGCCAGCAGCTCCCCTTATCGTGGGACACCGGAGACCCAGTACTTC. It encodes CASSSPYRGTPETQYF.

This clonotype showed up just a few times. The chain combines TRBV28 with TRBJ2-6; D remains ambiguous. The CDR3 runs 16 residues. Between the trimmed V and J ends, which lost 1 base and 3 bases, there was a span of 10 bases. Germline CDR1 is MDHEN and CDR2 is SYDVKM. The CDR3 is CASSLSGGVGANVLTF. The CDR3 DNA follows: TGTGCCAGCAGTTTATCGGGTGGGGTTGGGGCCAACGTCCTGACTTTC.

This clonotype was detected many times. The V and J genes are TRBV6-5 and TRBJ1-2; D might be TRBD1 (6 bases). Germline V CDR1 and CDR2: MNHEY, SVGAGI. The CDR3 is made up of 12 amino acids. The V gene lost 5 bases and the J gene lost 9 bases, with 13 bases spanning the gap. In nucleotides, the CDR3 is TGTGCCAGCAGTACGACAGGTTTTAGCTACACCTTC. It translates to CASSTTGFSYTF.

This clonotype was counted ten times or more. The gene calls are TRBV4-1 and TRBJ2-1; D is possibly TRBD1 (5 bases). Between the trimmed V and J ends, which lost 0 bases and 8 bases, there was a span of 14 bases. Germline V CDR1 and CDR2: MGHRA, YSYEKL. The CDR3 has 15 amino acids. Here the CDR3 reads CASSQDPRGGDEQFF. The CDR3 DNA is TGCGCCAGCAGCCAAGATCCAAGGGGTGGAGATGAGCAGTTCTTC.

CDR3: CATSRDRGGYTF. The CDR3 nucleotides are TGTGCCACCAGCAGAGATAGGGGTGGCTACACCTTC. The chain has TRBV15 and TRBJ1-2; perhaps TRBD1 as D (5 bases). The CDR3 spans 12 residues. The germline V and J ends were trimmed by 0 bases and 7 bases, with 6 bases remaining between them. CDR1 LNHNV and CDR2 YYDKDF come from the germline V gene (reference sequence).

CDR3 in DNA: TGTGCCAGCAGCTTGTCGCAGCTAGCGTATGGCTACACCTTC. Its protein product is CASSLSQLAYGYTF. J is TRBJ1-2 and V is TRBV14; D call uncertain. The CDR3 extends over 14 amino acids. The V gene lost 5 bases and the J gene lost 5 bases, with 15 bases spanning the gap. The germline gives CDR1 SGHDN, CDR2 FVKESK.

The chain recombines TRBV20-1 with TRBJ2-3; D possibly corresponds to TRBD1 (5 bases). The CDR3 has 14 amino acids. Germline-derived CDR1 and CDR2 are DFQATT and SNEGSKA (reference sequence). Trimming stripped 6 bases from V and 0 bases from J, with 13 bases between. In DNA, the CDR3 is TGCAGTGCCCTCCCGACAGCTAGCACAGATACGCAGTATTTT. Its translation: CSALPTASTDTQYF.

This sequence joins TRBV7-9 and TRBJ2-3; weak D call: TRBD1 (5 bases). The germline gives CDR1 SEHNR, CDR2 FQNEAQ (reference sequence). The V end was cut by 5 bases, the J end by 4 bases, with 16 bases between. This CDR3 has 15 amino acids. CDR3 sequence reads: CASSKRPGFSDTQYF. CDR3 coding DNA: TGTGCCAGCAGCAAACGTCCAGGGTTCTCAGATACGCAGTATTTT.

As regards this clonotype: A much larger clone lies one base from this, so it may be a read error. The chain carries TRBV12-3 or TRBV12-4 and TRBJ2-1, with D perhaps TRBD2 (6 bases). Trimming left V 1 base short and J 2 bases short, with 9 bases between. The CDR3 consists of 15 residues. Here the CDR3 reads CASSLGGEPYNEQFF. CDR3 bases: TGTGCCAGCAGTTTAGGCGGGGAACCCTACAATGAGCAGTTCTTC.